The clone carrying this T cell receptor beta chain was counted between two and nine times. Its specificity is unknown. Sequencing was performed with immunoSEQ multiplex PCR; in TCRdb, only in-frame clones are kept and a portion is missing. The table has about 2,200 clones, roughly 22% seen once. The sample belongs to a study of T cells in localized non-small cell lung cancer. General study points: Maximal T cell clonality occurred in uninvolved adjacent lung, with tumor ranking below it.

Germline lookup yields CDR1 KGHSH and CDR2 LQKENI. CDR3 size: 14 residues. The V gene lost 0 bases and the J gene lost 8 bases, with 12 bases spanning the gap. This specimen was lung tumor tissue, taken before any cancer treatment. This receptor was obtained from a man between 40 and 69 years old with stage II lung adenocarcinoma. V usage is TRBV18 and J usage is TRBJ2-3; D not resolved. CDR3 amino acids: CASSPPTVVGTQYF. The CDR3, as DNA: TGTGCCAGCTCACCACCGACGGTAGTAGGTACGCAGTATTTT.